The entry below gives a single T cell receptor beta chain sequence along with its context. Its specificity is unknown. The data were obtained in a study of glioma-infiltrating T cells after dendritic cell vaccination. Overall study findings and caveats: Higher pretreatment TIL content predicted longer progression-free time and survival.

Germline lookup yields CDR1 MGHDK and CDR2 SYGVNS. V shed 1 base and J shed 1 base, with 12 bases lying between them. The CDR3 sequence is 16 residues long. Input was approximately 2.2 ug genomic DNA, or all available if less. The method was immunoSEQ multiplex PCR; TCRdb's version includes in-frame clones alone and lacks a portion of them. The repertoire holds 45,000 to 55,000 clones, roughly 87% seen once, with approximately 10% in the top ten. The clonotype originates from a human donor with glioblastoma. The material sequenced was blood, taken before dendritic cell vaccination. The chain links TRBV25-1 to TRBJ2-3; perhaps TRBD2 as D (5 bases). The CDR3 nucleotides are TGTGCCAGCAGTGAATTCGCTGAGGGAGGCACAGATACGCAGTATTTT. This gives the protein CASSEFAEGGTDTQYF.